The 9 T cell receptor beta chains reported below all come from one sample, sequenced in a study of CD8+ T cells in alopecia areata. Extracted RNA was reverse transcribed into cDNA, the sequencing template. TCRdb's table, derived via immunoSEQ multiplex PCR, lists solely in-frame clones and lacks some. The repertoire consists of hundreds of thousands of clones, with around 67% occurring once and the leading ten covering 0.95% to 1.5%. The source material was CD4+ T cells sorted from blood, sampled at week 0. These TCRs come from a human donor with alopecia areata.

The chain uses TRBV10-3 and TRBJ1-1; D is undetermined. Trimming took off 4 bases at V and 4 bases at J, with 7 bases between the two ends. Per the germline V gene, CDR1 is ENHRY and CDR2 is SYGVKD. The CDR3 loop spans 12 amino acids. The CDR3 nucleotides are TGTGCCATCAGTGGACGGGGCACTGAAGCTTTCTTT. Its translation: CAISGRGTEAFF.

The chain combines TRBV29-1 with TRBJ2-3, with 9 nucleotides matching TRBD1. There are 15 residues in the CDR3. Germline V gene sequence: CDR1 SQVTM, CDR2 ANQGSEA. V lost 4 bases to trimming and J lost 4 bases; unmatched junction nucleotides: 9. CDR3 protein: CSVVGETGGPDTQYF. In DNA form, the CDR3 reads TGCAGCGTTGTGGGAGAGACAGGGGGGCCAGATACGCAGTATTTT.

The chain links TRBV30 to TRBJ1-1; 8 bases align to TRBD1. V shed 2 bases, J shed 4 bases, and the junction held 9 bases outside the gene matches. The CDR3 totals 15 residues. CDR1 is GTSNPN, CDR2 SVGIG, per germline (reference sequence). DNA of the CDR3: TGTGCCTGGAGTCGCGGACAGGGTGGAGGCACTGAAGCTTTCTTT. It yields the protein CAWSRGQGGGTEAFF.

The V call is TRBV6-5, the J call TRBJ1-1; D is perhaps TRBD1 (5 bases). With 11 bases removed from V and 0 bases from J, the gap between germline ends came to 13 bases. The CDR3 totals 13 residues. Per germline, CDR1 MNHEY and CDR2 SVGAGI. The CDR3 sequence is CASIGTMNTEAFF. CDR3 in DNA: TGTGCCTCCATAGGGACGATGAACACTGAAGCTTTCTTT.

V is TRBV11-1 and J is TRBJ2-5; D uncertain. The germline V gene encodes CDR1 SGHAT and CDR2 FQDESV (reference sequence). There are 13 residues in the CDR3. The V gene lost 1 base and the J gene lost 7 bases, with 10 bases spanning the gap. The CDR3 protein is CASSLGRRGTQYF. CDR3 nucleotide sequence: TGTGCCAGCAGCTTAGGCAGGAGAGGGACCCAGTACTTC.

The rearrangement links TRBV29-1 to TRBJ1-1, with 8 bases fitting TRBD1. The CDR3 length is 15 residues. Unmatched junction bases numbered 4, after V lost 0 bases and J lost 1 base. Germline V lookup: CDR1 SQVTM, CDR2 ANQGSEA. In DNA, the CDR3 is TGCAGCGTTGAAGACAGGGGGCGCGGGAACACTGAAGCTTTCTTT. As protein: CSVEDRGRGNTEAFF.

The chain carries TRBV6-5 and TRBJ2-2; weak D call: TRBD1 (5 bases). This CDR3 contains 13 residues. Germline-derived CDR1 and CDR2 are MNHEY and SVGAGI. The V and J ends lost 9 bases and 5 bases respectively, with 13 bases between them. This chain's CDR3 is CASHRGWTGELFF. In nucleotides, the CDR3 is TGTGCCAGTCATAGGGGTTGGACCGGGGAGCTGTTTTTT.

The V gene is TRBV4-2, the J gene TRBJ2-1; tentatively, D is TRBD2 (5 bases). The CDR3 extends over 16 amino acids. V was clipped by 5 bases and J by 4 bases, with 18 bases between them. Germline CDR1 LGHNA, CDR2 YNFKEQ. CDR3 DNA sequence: TGTGCCAGCAGCGTAAGCGAGGGTGTGGGGTACAATGAGCAGTTCTTC. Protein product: CASSVSEGVGYNEQFF.

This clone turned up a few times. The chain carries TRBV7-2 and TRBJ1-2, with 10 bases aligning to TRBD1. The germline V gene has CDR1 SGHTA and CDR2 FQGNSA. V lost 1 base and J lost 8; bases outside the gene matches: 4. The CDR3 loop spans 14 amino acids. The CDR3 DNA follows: TGTGCCAGCAGCTTAGTTGGGACAGGGGCAGGCTACACCTTC. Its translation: CASSLVGTGAGYTF.